These 2 T cell receptor beta chains originate from one sample sequenced in a study of blood T cell repertoires in COVID-19. Produced via immunoSEQ multiplex PCR; TCRdb's table is partial and in-frame only. The sample carries approximately 230,000 clones, approximately 90% recorded once. The sample comprised peripheral blood. These receptors were collected from a woman aged 25-40 years with COVID-19, enrolled during active disease.

The chain recombines TRBV5-1 with TRBJ2-1; 7 positions match TRBD1. CDR1 is SGHRS, CDR2 YFSETQ, per germline. The CDR3 consists of 16 residues. The V gene end was trimmed by 0 bases and the J gene end by 6 bases; junction bases not matched to a gene: 9. The CDR3, as DNA: TGCGCCAGCAGCTTGGCTCTCGGACAGGCCGGCAATGAGCAGTTCTTC. Amino acid sequence: CASSLALGQAGNEQFF. Full variable domain (remainder filled in from reference TRBV5-1 and TRBJ2-1): KAGVTQTPRYLIKTRGQQVTLSCSPISGHRSVSWYQQTPGQGLQFLFEYFSETQRNKGNFPGRFSGRQFSNSRSEMNVSTLELGDSALYLCASSLALGQAGNEQFFGPGTRLTVL.

The CDR3 sequence is CASSLTGGALDTQYF. In nucleotides, the CDR3 is TGTGCCAGCAGCTTAACCGGGGGGGCTTTGGATACGCAGTATTTT. The chain has TRBV7-2 and TRBJ2-3; the match to TRBD2 covers 8 bases. After removal of 2 bases from V and 6 bases from J, the junction contained 7 bases not matched to a gene. CDR1 is SGHTA and CDR2 is FQGNSA in the germline V gene. This CDR3 comprises 15 residues.